This TCR beta chain originates from a study of cytomegalovirus exposure and HLA in healthy donors (dated by TCRdb to 2017 to 2019). Looking at the study overall: According to an earlier analysis of a few hundred of the donors, some 170 million T cells yielded 120 million or so unique TCR beta sequences and around 300 Gb of sequence data. About 330 gigabases of sequencing data and around 85 million unique TCR sequences made up an early release that covered fewer than 650 HLA-typed donors. Among the roughly 400 genotyped donors, about 85% belonged to the genetic ancestry cluster associated with self-reported Caucasian donors. The aim of the study was to test whether cataloging public T cell receptors could identify signatures of past pathogen exposure. The study profiled the T cell repertoires of about 640 subjects by immunosequencing and related them to cytomegalovirus serostatus. A separate validation cohort of 100 to 150 different subjects was used in addition to the 666-subject first cohort. High-throughput TCR immunosequencing, statistical association of individual TCRs with disease status, and machine learning were combined to predict cytomegalovirus infection status. In a later analysis, previously published TCR beta repertoires from 500 to 750 donors were re-analyzed and high-resolution HLA genotyping was added so that TCR occurrence patterns could be studied. Rather than using new phenotypic data, the later analysis identified candidate immune exposures from TCR beta sequences and from how often those sequences occurred across donors. An earlier analysis of 587 of the donors applied high-throughput TCR beta sequencing to assess whether each TCR beta V gene segment acted as functional or pseudogenic. Donor age, sex, ethnicity and CMV serostatus were compiled together with the repertoire data. A later genetic analysis used genome-wide SNP genotypes for about 60% of the roughly 700 donors, treating that subset as a discovery cohort. Every repertoire in the discovery cohort had been generated on one and the same sequencing platform. Class I and class II HLA loci were covered by the typing at four-digit resolution. Typing coverage differed by locus: A, B, C, DRB1 and DQB1 were typed in about 629-640 donors, DQA1 in about 500, DPA1 in 600 to 610, and DPB1 in 400 to 490. Because of strong linkage in the cohort, roughly five DR-DQ haplotypes were treated as single units for association and clustering. Among 398 genotyped donors of the cohort, an average of around 250,000 unique TCR beta nucleotide sequences was sequenced per donor, of which roughly 17% were non-productive. General findings and caveats noted by the study authors: The classifier was reported to diagnose cytomegalovirus status with high specificity and sensitivity in both the original cohort and the validation cohort. Strong co-occurrence of HLA alleles, especially DR and DQ, made assigning TCR associations to individual alleles difficult. The presence/absence analyses assumed that sequencing depth was roughly uniform across donors, and that assumption may not be true. The cohort was sequenced for TCR beta chains only, and without alpha or paired-chain data the features that could be detected were limited. Most CMV-associated TCR beta chains appeared to be HLA-restricted in a later analysis, and the HLA associations seemed to be driven largely by CMV exposure. In a later analysis, the rate of TCR association differed among HLA loci, with DRB1 alleles having the most associated TCRs and HLA-C alleles having the fewest. A few of the identified cytomegalovirus-associated TCR beta chains were confirmed in vitro to be specific for cytomegalovirus antigens. Correlated functional status among segregating V segments might be attributable to linkage disequilibrium, but an unknown experimental factor could not be ruled out. According to a later genetic analysis, donors in an Asian-associated ancestry cluster had fewer N-insertions in productive TCRs than the approximately 700-donor mean. A cluster of highly shared sequence variants was judged likely to be a technical artifact of the sequencing pipeline. According to the authors, the approach could potentially be generalized to other disease states and immunological phenotypes. In an earlier analysis of 587 of the donors, most TCR beta V segments were observed in productive rearrangements about 87% or about 30% of the time, broadly matching IMGT annotations. A further reported finding was that TCR beta sequences accurately predicted the HLA-A and HLA-B alleles for most subjects in the first cohort. In a later analysis, several top co-occurrence clusters were reported to appear linked to parvovirus B19, influenza, CMV and Epstein-Barr virus. Some IMGT-functional V segments, including TRBV6-2 and TRBV6-3, could not be distinguished by the 87-base-pair reads and were therefore excluded. Because HLA typing was unavailable for some donors at each locus, only the typed subset was used in association tests. The earlier analysis of 450 to 700 of the donors excluded 15 to 20 rarely observed V segments, including chromosome 9 orphons, because counts were too low. Across donors, most TCR sequences were observed very rarely, whereas some public TCRs were present in many individuals. Immune exposure information for the cohort was limited to CMV serostatus. In the study, about 150 TCR beta chains were listed as associated with cytomegalovirus. A later analysis associated around 16,000 TCR beta sequences with specific HLA alleles at a false discovery rate of 0.05. A later analysis found that HLA-associated TCR beta chains were more clonally expanded and had lower generation probabilities than equally common non-associated chains. V-gene and J-gene trimming of TCR beta chains was associated with a missense DCLRE1C variant in a later genetic analysis, and the association was replicated in an independent cohort.

On this clone: Its antigen remains unidentified.

The CDR1 and CDR2 encoded by the germline V gene (reference sequence) are MNHEY and SMNVEV. Trimmed from V: 5 bases; trimmed from J: 6 bases; junction bases lacking a gene match: 6. From cysteine to phenylalanine, the CDR3 is 16 amino acids long. Only the CDR3 portion is preserved as DNA: 48 bases, with reading frame beginning at the first base. In total, just over 650 healthy bone marrow donors made up the cohort. At the time of sampling, all cohort members were nominally healthy, though unrecorded immune exposures were likely present. The donor was CMV seronegative and was included in the group of approximately 350 seronegative cohort members. A peripheral blood sample was collected from each donor, and TCR beta sequencing was performed on peripheral blood mononuclear cells. Genomic DNA was extracted from the blood cell samples with the Qiagen DNeasy Blood Extraction Kit. Receptor amplification or capture employed the immunoSEQ multiplex PCR assay. A mixture of 60 forward primers for TCR Vbeta segments and 13 reverse primers for TCR Jbeta segments was used in the multiplex PCR. The CDR3 region of rearranged TCR beta genes was amplified from genomic DNA by a multiplex PCR assay. The amplified TCR beta libraries were sequenced on the Illumina HiSeq System as 87-base-pair reads. The paper's processing steps were these. A later analysis counted approximately 74 million unique TCR beta chains across the 500 to 850 repertoires, and 9 million to 14 million of these chains were shared by at least two donors. Raw reads were error-corrected and collapsed into unique sequences by a nearest-neighbor algorithm in which closely related sequences were merged to remove PCR and sequencing errors. To assign V, D and J gene segments, CDR3 sequences were aligned to IMGT reference sequences. For a sequence to be retained, a match of at least six nucleotides was required to both a V gene segment and a J gene segment. Rearrangements were called productive when the CDR3 lacked stop codons and stayed in frame with V and J; all others were non-productive. CDR3 was defined by IMGT convention, running from the second conserved V-encoded cysteine to the conserved J-encoded phenylalanine. In an earlier analysis of more than 550 of the donors, sequences lacking an unambiguous match to a single V gene segment were excluded. An earlier analysis of fewer than 750 of the donors classified V segments as functional when productive rearrangements were above 56.7% and as segregating when the standard deviation between donors was above 5%. To diagnose cytomegalovirus status from the catalog of TCR beta chain sequences, a statistical classification framework was built. In a later analysis, TCR nucleotide sequences were compared against IMGT/GENE-DB human TR gene sequences so that V and J genes could be assigned. The TCRdist pipeline was used in a later analysis to assign CDR3 sequences and most-parsimonious VDJ recombination scenarios. A later analysis defined each TCR beta chain by its CDR3 amino acid sequence plus V-gene family, and excluded reads lacking a unique V-gene family. To address suspected cross-contamination and a sequencing artifact, a later analysis removed 592 highly shared, low-generation-probability nucleotide sequences. For each public chain, a later analysis derived a clonal expansion index from normalized ranks of inferred template counts within each repertoire. In a later analysis, generation probabilities were computed using a VDJ recombination model fitted to out-of-frame rearrangements, and the results were checked against IGoR. In a later analysis, hypergeometric tests were used to score TCR-TCR, TCR-HLA and TCR-CMV co-occurrence, with a repertoire-size bias correction applied to TCR pairs. In a later analysis, false discovery rates were estimated by permuting HLA or CMV assignments 20 times. A later analysis grouped co-occurring TCRs with DBSCAN, adding TCRdist sequence similarity when clustering within HLA-allele-positive subsets. For co-occurrence clustering, repertoires with fewer than 30,000 or more than 120,000 public chains were excluded, along with a handful of repertoires with anomalous nucleotide sharing. TCRdb holds this immuneACCESS table with in-frame rearrangements only. Some clones are missing; in checked studies, unresolved V genes explain under half, and the rest has no known cause. V and J calls and clone size are as listed in that table; D and trimming were resolved from the DNA. The table held for this sample gives approximately 120,000 clones. The ten top clones hold 2.2% of the sample.

The chain is assembled from TRBV27 and TRBJ2-1, and 14 junction bases match TRBD2. The specimen sequenced was PBMCs. The source of this sequence is a man aged 40-50 years in good health and CMV-seronegative. The DNA sequence is TGTGCCAGCAGTATCGGACTAGCGGGAGGTTTCAATGAGCAGTTCTTC. This encodes CASSIGLAGGFNEQFF.